This note documents a single T cell receptor beta chain sequence. The table came from immunoSEQ multiplex PCR; TCRdb's copy has only in-frame clones and leaves some out. The table records 2 million to 2.5 million clones, 85% to 95% of them present only once. This record comes from a study of shared clonotypes between healthy human individuals. CD8 cells classed as naive were CD45RO-negative and positively selected for CCR7, excluding terminally differentiated effector memory CD45RA+ cells. V trimming: 2 bases; J trimming: 6 bases; junction bases outside the gene matches: 13. The CDR3 totals 16 residues. In germline, CDR1 is SGHKS, CDR2 YYEKEE (reference sequence).

The J gene is TRBJ1-2, the V gene TRBV5-5; 7 nucleotides agree with TRBD1. The TCR was taken from a man between 18 and 29 years old in good health. Some clones in this sample may be carry-over from other donors' samples. Sequencing was performed on naive CD8+ T cells from PBMCs. As DNA, the CDR3 is TGTGCCAGCAGCTTTGCCCGAACGGACAGGAGGAATGGCTACACCTTC. It yields the protein CASSFARTDRRNGYTF.